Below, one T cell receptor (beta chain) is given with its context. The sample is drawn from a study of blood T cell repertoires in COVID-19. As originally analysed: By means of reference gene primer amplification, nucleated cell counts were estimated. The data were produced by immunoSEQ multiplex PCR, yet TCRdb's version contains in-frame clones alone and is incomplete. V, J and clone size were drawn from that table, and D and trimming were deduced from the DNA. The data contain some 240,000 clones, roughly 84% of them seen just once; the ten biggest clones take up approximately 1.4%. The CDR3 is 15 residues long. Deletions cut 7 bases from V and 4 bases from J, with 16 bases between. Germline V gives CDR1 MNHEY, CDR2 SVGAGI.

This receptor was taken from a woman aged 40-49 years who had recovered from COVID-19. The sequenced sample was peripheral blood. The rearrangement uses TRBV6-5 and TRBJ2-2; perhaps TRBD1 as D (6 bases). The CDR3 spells CASTLGAGITGELFF. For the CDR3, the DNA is TGTGCCAGCACCCTGGGGGCAGGGATCACCGGGGAGCTGTTTTTT.